The T cell receptor (beta chain) under discussion was sequenced for a study of blood T cell repertoires in COVID-19. Study information: Acute and convalescent COVID-19 samples came from the United States, Italy and Spain. Sources were T cells, B-cell-depleted T cells, or PBMCs; the material itself was cDNA or gDNA.

V lost 4 bases to trimming and J lost 4 bases, with 11 bases between them. The CDR3 consists of 14 residues. Germline CDR1 reads SGHNT; CDR2 reads YENEEA. In the original workflow: Scientists estimated how many nucleated cells there were by amplifying reference gene primers. The assay was immunoSEQ multiplex PCR, and TCRdb's table has in-frame clones only and misses some. The V and J calls and clone size are taken from that table; D and trimming were inferred from the DNA. The sample includes roughly 350,000 clones, under 95% of them seen just once. The TCR was taken from a woman under 30 who had recovered from COVID-19. Sequencing input: peripheral blood. The rearrangement links TRBV11-3 to TRBJ2-1, with a tentative D call TRBD1 (5 bases). The DNA for the CDR3 is TGTGCCAGCAGCTCAAGGACAACTTACAATGAGCAGTTCTTC. Translating it yields CASSSRTTYNEQFF.